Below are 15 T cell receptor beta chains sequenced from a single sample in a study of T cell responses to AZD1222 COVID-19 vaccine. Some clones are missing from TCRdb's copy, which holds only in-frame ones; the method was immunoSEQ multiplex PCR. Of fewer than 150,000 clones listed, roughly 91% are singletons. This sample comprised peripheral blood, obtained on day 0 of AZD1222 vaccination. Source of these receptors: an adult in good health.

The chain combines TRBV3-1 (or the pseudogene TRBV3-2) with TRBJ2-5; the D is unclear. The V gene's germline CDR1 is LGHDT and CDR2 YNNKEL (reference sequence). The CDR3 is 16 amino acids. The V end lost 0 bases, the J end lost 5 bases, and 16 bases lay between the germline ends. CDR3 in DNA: TGTGCCAGCAGCCAAGATTATAGTCGGCCAAGGGAGACCCAGTACTTC. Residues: CASSQDYSRPRETQYF.

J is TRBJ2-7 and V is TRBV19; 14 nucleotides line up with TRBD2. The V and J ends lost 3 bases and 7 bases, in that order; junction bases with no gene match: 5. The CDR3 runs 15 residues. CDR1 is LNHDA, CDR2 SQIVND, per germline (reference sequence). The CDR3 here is CASSMGLAGVKEQYF. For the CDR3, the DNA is TGTGCCAGTAGTATGGGACTAGCGGGAGTAAAGGAGCAGTACTTC.

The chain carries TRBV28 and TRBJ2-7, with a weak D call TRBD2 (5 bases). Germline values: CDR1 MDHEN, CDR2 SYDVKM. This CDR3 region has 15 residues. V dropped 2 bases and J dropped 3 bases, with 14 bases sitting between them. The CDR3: CASSLGSFQLYEQYF. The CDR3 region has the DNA TGTGCCAGCAGTTTAGGGAGCTTTCAACTCTACGAGCAGTACTTC.

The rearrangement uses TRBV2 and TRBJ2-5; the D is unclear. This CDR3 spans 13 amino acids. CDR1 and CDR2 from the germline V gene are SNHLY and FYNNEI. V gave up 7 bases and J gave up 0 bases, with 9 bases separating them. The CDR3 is CASILAYQETQYF. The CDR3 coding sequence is TGTGCCAGCATCTTGGCGTACCAAGAGACCCAGTACTTC.

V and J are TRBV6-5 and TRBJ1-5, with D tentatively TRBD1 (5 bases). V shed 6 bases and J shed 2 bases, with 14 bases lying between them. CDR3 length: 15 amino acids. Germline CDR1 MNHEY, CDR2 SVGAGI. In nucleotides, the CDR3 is TGTGCCAGCAGGGAGCGTGACAGTCGCAATCAGCCCCAGCATTTT. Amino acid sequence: CASRERDSRNQPQHF.

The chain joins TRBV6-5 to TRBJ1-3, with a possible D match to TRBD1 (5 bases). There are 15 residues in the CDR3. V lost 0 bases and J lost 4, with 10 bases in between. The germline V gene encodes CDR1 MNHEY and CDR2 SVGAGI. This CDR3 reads CASSYSWGEGNTIYF. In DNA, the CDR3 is TGTGCCAGCAGTTACTCCTGGGGGGAAGGAAACACCATATATTTT.

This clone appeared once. The CDR3 here is CASSLAGASWETQYF. In DNA, the CDR3 is TGTGCCAGCAGCTTAGCTGGGGCATCCTGGGAGACCCAGTACTTC. V is TRBV11-2 and J is TRBJ2-5; tentative D call: TRBD1 (5 bases). Per the germline V gene, CDR1 is SGHAT and CDR2 is FQNNGV. CDR3 length: 15 amino acids. V lost 1 base to trimming and J lost 5 bases, with 14 bases between them.

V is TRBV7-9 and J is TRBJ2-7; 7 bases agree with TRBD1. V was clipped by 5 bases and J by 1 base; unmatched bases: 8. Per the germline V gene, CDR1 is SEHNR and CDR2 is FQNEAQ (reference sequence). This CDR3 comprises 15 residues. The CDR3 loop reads CASSPTGVGSYEQYF. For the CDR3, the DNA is TGTGCCAGCAGCCCCACAGGGGTCGGTTCCTACGAGCAGTACTTC.

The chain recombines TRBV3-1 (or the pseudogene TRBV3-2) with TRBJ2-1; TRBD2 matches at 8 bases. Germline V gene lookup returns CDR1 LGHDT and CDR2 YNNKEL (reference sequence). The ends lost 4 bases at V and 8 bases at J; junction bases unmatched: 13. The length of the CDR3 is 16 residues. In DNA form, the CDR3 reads TGTGCCAGCAGCCCTTATGGGAGCGGGAGTAGGGATGAGCAGTTCTTC. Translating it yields CASSPYGSGSRDEQFF.

This CDR3 is CASSLGAGGNQPQHF. CDR3 nucleotides: TGTGCCAGCAGCTTGGGGGCAGGGGGAAATCAGCCCCAGCATTTT. The chain has TRBV5-6 and TRBJ1-5; 7 bases line up with TRBD1. CDR3 length equals 15 residues. The V gene end was trimmed by 0 bases and the J gene end by 4 bases; junction bases not matched to a gene: 4. Germline V gives CDR1 SGHDT, CDR2 YYEEEE.

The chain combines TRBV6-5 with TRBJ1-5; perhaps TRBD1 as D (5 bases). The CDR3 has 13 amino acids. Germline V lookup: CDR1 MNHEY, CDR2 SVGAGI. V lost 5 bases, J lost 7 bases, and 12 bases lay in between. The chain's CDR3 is CASSQRGEQPQHF. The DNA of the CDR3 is TGTGCCAGCAGTCAGCGAGGGGAGCAGCCCCAGCATTTT.

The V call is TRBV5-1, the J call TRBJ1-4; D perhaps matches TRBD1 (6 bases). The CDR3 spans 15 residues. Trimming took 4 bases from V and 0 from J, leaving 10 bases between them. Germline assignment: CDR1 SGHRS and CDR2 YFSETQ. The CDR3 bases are TGCGCCAGCAGCCTCAGACAGGCAACTAATGAAAAACTGTTTTTT. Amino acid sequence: CASSLRQATNEKLFF.

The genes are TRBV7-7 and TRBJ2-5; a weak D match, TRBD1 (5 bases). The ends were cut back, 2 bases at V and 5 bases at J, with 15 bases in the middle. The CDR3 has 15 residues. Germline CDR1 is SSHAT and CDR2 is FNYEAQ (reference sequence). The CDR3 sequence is CASSLNVGVGETQYF. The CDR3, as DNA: TGTGCCAGCAGCTTAAATGTAGGGGTCGGGGAGACCCAGTACTTC.

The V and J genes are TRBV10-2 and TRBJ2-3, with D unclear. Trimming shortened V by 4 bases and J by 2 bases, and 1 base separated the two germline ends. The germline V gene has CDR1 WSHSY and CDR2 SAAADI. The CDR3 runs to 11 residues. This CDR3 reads CASSVTDTQYF. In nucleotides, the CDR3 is TGCGCCAGCAGTGTCACAGATACGCAGTATTTT.

The CDR3 loop is CASSYGTGGEKLFF. In nucleotides, the CDR3 is TGTGCCAGCAGTTATGGGACAGGGGGAGAAAAACTGTTTTTT. J is TRBJ1-4 and V is TRBV6-2 or TRBV6-3, with 11 bases matching TRBD1. V lost 3 bases, J lost 8 bases, and 2 bases stayed unmatched. The germline V gene has CDR1 MNHEY and CDR2 SVGEGT. The CDR3 loop spans 14 amino acids.